This T cell receptor (beta chain) came from a study of cytomegalovirus exposure and HLA in healthy donors. Study-wide results and limits: Cytomegalovirus status was reportedly diagnosed by the classifier with high specificity and sensitivity. In the roughly 120 validation repertoires, a later analysis found that first-cohort TCR clusters tended to co-occur. Most TCR sequences were rare, but some public TCRs occurred in many donors.

The CDR3 extends over 17 amino acids. The V gene lost 1 base and the J gene lost 0 bases, with 10 bases spanning the gap. Germline CDR1 reads SGHTA; CDR2 reads FQGNSA. A word on this clone: Its antigen is still unknown.

Libraries were prepared by immunoSEQ multiplex PCR; TCRdb keeps only in-frame clonotypes and omits some of them. The sample shows about 68,000 clones, about 90% of them seen only once. The clonotype comes from a man younger than 30 in good health and CMV-seronegative. This rearrangement joins TRBV7-2 to TRBJ2-6, with D tentatively TRBD1 (5 bases). The sequencing input was PBMCs. CDR3 DNA sequence: TGTGCCAGCAGCTTAGAACAGGTCATCTCTGGGGCCAACGTCCTGACTTTC. Amino acids: CASSLEQVISGANVLTF.